This paragraph reports one TCR beta chain. The source of the sample is a study of blood T cell repertoires in COVID-19. Background on the study: Samples representing acute and convalescent COVID-19 were sourced from the United States, Italy and Spain. T cells, B-cell-depleted T cells, or PBMCs provided the cDNA or gDNA that served as material.

As handled by the study authors: Amplification of reference gene primers provided the estimated nucleated cell counts. Method: immunoSEQ multiplex PCR; TCRdb's copy keeps in-frame clones and lacks some. V and J calls and clone size are given by that table; D and trimming were obtained from the DNA. The data hold about 190,000 clones, with around 84% observed a single time. The CDR3 loop spans 16 amino acids. Trimming cost V 4 bases and J 2 bases; bases outside gene matches: 9. Germline loops: CDR1 SGDLS, CDR2 YYNGEE. This receptor was taken from a man aged 25 to 40 with active or convalescent COVID-19. The J gene is TRBJ2-5, the V gene TRBV9, with TRBD1 identical over 9 bases. Input material: peripheral blood. The CDR3: CASSLRDRVTQETQYF. The CDR3 coding sequence is TGTGCCAGCAGCCTCCGGGACAGGGTGACGCAAGAGACCCAGTACTTC.